Listed here are 2 T cell receptor beta chains from one sample, sequenced in a study of early T cells in non-severe SARS-CoV-2 infection. Via MiXCR, TCRdb re-called the 5' RACE reads, giving one row per CDR3 protein. The sample has 55,000 to 75,000 distinct CDR3 sequences; less than 15% are singletons. The material sequenced was whole blood. The source of these receptors is an adult who was a healthcare worker with PCR-confirmed SARS-CoV-2 infection or an uninfected control (not recorded which).

The chain links TRBV3-1 to TRBJ2-7; 7 bases align to TRBD1. The CDR3 is 14 amino acids. Per the germline V gene, CDR1 is LGHDT and CDR2 is YNNKEL (reference sequence). Trimming took 5 bases from V and 2 from J; bases not matched to a gene: 6. CDR3 residues: CASSKGGATYEQYF. CDR3 DNA sequence: TGTGCCAGCAGCAAAGGGGGCGCGACCTACGAGCAGTACTTC.

V usage is TRBV4-3 and J usage is TRBJ1-3; D not certain. The CDR3 covers 15 residues. With 0 bases removed from V and 9 bases from J, the gap between germline ends came to 15 bases. CDR1 and CDR2 from the germline V gene are LGHNA and YSLEER. The CDR3 reads CASSQDQPQTGTIYF. The CDR3 DNA follows: TGCGCCAGCAGCCAAGATCAACCCCAAACTGGCACCATATATTTT.